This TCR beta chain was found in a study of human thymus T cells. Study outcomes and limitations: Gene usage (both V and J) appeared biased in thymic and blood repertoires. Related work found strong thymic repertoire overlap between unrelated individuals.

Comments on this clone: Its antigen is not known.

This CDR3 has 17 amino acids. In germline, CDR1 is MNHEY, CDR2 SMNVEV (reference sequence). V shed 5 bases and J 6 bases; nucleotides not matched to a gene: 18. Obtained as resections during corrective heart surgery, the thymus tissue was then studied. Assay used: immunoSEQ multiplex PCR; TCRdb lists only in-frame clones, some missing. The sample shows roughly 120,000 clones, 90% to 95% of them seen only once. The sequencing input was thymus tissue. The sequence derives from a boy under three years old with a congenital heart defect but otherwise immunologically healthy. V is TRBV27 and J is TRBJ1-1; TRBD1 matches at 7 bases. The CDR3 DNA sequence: TGTGCCAGCAGTAAGACCCGACAGGGTCTATGTTCACCTGAAGCTTTCTTT. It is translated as CASSKTRQGLCSPEAFF.